Listed below are T cell receptor beta chains from one sample, sequenced in a study of T cell responses to AZD1222 COVID-19 vaccine. Profiled with immunoSEQ multiplex PCR; TCRdb holds only in-frame clones, not every one. Found here are about 66,000 clones, more than 85% of them singletons; the top ten hold 17%. This specimen was peripheral blood, taken on day 0 of AZD1222 vaccination. Source of these receptors: an adult in good health. Both conserved end residues are trimmed from each CDR3.

>TRBJ1-1|TRBV29-1|10
SVEVVNTEAF
>TRBJ1-3|TRBV29-1|11
SVRVPRRNTIY
>TRBJ2-7|TRBV11-3|14
ASSLGGQGQMREQY
>TRBJ1-5|TRBV7-2|14
ASSFIGQWGNQPQH
>TRBJ2-5|TRBV4-1|14
ASSQDPKGHPETQY
>TRBJ1-1|TRBV7-3|13
ASSLGRGLNTEAF
>TRBJ2-5|TRBV18|13
ASSPPIAVQETQY
>TRBJ2-2|TRBV13|14
ASSSWDRGRSGELF
>TRBJ2-5|TRBV5-1|14
ASSFSPGGIGETQY
>TRBJ1-4|TRBV7-2|13
ASSFTGTGMEKLF
>TRBJ2-7|TRBV28|13
ASSLVQVPSYEQY
>TRBJ2-7|TRBV6-1|12
ASSERQGSYEQY
>TRBJ1-5|TRBV7-2|13
ASSLGGIDNQPQH
>TRBJ1-6|TRBV30|12
AWSWGKGNSPLH
>TRBJ1-2|TRBV5-8|16
ASSPDRGPDRANYGYT
>TRBJ2-3|TRBV19|15
ASSRERAGLSTDTQY
>TRBJ1-2|TRBV6-1|16
ASSDPGDRDSGNYGYT
>TRBJ1-1|TRBV25-1|8
ASSDREAF